The clone carrying this T cell receptor (beta chain) came up a few times. One end of the junction varies from germline; a read error may be responsible. This specimen belongs to a study of blood T cell repertoires in COVID-19. As for the study in general: COVID-19 samples collected from the United States, Italy and Spain covered acute and convalescent phases. PBMCs, B-cell-depleted T cells, or T cells provided the cDNA or gDNA that made up the material.

In the original workflow: Amplification of reference gene primers provided the estimated nucleated cell counts. Method: immunoSEQ multiplex PCR; TCRdb's copy keeps in-frame clones and lacks some. That table gives V, J and clone size, and the DNA gave D and trimming. The sample lists more than 85,000 clones, over 65% seen once, with around 3.5% in the top ten. Per the germline V gene, CDR1 is MNHEY and CDR2 is SMNVEV (reference sequence). The CDR3 is 13 amino acids. Sequenced: peripheral blood. The V and J genes are TRBV27 and TRBJ1-2, with D maybe TRBD1 (5 bases). The receptor was isolated from a woman of 80 years or more with acute or convalescent COVID-19. The CDR3 DNA follows: TGTGCCAGCAGTTCTGTCCGAGCGGGGGGGATATCATTC. The encoded protein is CASSSVRAGGISF.